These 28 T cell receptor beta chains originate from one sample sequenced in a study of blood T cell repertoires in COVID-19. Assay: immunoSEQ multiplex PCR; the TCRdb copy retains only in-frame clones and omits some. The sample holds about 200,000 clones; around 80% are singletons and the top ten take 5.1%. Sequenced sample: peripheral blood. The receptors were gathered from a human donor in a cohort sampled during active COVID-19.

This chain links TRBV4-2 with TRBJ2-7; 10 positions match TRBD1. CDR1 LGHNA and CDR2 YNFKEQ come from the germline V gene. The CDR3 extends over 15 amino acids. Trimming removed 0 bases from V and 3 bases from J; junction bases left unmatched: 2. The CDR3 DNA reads TGTGCCAGCAGCCAAGACGGGACAGGGGACTACGAGCAGTACTTC. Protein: CASSQDGTGDYEQYF.

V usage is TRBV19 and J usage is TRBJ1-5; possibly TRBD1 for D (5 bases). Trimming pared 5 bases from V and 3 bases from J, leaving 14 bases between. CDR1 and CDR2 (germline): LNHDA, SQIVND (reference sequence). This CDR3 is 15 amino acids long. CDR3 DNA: TGTGCCAGTAGTCCAAGGGGCAGCTACAATCAGCCCCAGCATTTT. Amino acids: CASSPRGSYNQPQHF.

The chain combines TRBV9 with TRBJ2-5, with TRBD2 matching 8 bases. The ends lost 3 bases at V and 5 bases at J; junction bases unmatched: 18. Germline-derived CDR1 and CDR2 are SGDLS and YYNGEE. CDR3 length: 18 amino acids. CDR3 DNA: TGTGCCAGCAGCGAGGGCCGGTGGACTAGCCTTTCCGGGGAGACCCAGTACTTC. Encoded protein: CASSEGRWTSLSGETQYF. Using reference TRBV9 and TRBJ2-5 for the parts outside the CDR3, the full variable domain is DSGVTQTPKHLITATGQRVTLRCSPRSGDLSVYWYQQSLDQGLQFLIQYYNGEERAKGNILERFSAQQFPDLHSELNLSSLELGDSALYFCASSEGRWTSLSGETQYFGPGTRLLVL.

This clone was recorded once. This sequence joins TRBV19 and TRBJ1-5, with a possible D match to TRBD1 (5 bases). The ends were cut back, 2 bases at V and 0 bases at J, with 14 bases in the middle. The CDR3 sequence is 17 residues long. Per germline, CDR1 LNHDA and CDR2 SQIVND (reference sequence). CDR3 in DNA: TGTGCCAGTAGTATAATGCAGGGAATGTTTAGCAATCAGCCCCAGCATTTT. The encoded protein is CASSIMQGMFSNQPQHF.

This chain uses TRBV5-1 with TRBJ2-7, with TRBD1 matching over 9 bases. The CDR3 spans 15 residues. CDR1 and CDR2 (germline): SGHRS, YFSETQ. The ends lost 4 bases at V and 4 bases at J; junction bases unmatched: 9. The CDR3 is CASSPAGQGPYEQYF. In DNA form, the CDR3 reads TGCGCCAGCAGCCCTGCGGGACAGGGCCCTTACGAGCAGTACTTC.

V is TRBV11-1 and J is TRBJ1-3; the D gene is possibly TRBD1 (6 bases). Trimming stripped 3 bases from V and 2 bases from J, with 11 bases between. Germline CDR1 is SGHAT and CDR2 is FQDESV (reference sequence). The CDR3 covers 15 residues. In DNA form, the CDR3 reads TGTGCCAGCAGCTTGACCGGGACAACTGGAAACACCATATATTTT. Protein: CASSLTGTTGNTIYF.

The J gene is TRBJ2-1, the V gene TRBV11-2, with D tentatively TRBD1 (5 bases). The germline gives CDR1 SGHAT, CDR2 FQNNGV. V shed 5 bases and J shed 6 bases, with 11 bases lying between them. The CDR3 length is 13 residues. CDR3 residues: CASSPRDGNEQFF. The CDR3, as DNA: TGTGCCAGCAGCCCCAGGGATGGCAATGAGCAGTTCTTC.

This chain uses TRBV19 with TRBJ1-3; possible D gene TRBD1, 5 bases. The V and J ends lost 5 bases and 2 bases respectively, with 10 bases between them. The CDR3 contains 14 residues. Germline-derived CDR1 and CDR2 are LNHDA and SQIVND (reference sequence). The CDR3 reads CASSATVAGNTIYF. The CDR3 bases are TGTGCCAGTAGTGCGACAGTAGCTGGAAACACCATATATTTT. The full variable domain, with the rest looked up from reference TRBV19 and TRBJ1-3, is DGGITQSPKYLFRKEGQNVTLSCEQNLNHDAMYWYRQDPGQGLRLIYYSQIVNDFQKGDIAEGYSVSREKKESFPLTVTSAQKNPTAFYLCASSATVAGNTIYFGEGSWLTVV.

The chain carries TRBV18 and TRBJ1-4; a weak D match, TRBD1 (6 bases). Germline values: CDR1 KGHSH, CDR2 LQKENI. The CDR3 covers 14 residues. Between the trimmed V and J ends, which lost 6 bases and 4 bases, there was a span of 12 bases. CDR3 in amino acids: CASSSGHLNEKLFF. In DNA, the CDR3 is TGTGCCAGCTCGTCGGGACACCTTAATGAAAAACTGTTTTTT.

DNA for the CDR3: TGTGCCAGCAAGCCGGGGATCGGGGGCGAGCAGTACTTC. Its protein is CASKPGIGGEQYF. This chain joins TRBV7-9 and TRBJ2-7; TRBD2 might be the D (6 bases). The V gene's germline CDR1 is SEHNR and CDR2 FQNEAQ (reference sequence). The CDR3 has 13 residues. V was clipped by 7 bases and J by 6 bases, with 16 bases between them.

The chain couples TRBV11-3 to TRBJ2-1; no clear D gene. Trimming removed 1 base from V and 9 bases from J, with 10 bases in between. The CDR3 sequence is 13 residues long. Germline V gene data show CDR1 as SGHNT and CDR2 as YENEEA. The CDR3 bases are TGTGCCAGCAGCTTAGCAGCGAGGTTTGAGCAGTTCTTC. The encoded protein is CASSLAARFEQFF.

CDR3 sequence (DNA): TGTGCCAGCAGCTACAGGGGGCGGCAGAATGAAAAACTGTTTTTT. Translation: CASSYRGRQNEKLFF. The chain uses TRBV6-6 and TRBJ1-4; 9 bases match TRBD1. This CDR3 is built from 15 residues. V lost 6 bases, J lost 5 bases, and 7 bases stayed unmatched. Per germline, CDR1 MNHNY and CDR2 SVGAGI (reference sequence).

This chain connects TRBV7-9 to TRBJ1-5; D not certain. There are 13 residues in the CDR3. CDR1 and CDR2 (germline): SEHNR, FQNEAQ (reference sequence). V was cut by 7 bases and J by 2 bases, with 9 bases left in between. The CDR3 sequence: CASTPGGNQPQHF. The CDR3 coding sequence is TGTGCCAGCACCCCAGGCGGCAATCAGCCCCAGCATTTT. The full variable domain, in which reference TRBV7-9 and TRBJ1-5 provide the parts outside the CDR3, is DTGVSQNPRHKITKRGQNVTFRCDPISEHNRLYWYRQTLGQGPEFLTYFQNEAQLEKSRLLSDRFSAERPKGSFSTLEIQRTEQGDSAMYLCASTPGGNQPQHFGDGTRLSIL.

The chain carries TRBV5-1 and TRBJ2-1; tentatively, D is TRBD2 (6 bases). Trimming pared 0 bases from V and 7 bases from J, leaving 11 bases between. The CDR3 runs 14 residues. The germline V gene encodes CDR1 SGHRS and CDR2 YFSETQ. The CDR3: CASSLAGAINEQFF. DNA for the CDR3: TGCGCCAGCAGCTTGGCGGGAGCGATAAATGAGCAGTTCTTC.

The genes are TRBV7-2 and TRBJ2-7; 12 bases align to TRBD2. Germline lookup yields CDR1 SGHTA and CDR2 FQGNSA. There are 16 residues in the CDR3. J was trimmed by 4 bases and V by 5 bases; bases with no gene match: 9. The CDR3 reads CASSLSTSGSSYEQYF. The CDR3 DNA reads TGTGCCAGCAGCCTTTCGACTAGCGGGAGTTCATACGAGCAGTACTTC.

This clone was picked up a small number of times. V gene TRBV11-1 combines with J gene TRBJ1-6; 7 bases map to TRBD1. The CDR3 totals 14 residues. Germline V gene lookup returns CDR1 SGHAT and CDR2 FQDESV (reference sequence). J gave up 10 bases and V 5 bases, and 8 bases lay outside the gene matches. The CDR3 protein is CASSHTGQVSPLHF. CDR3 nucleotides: TGTGCCAGCAGCCACACTGGACAGGTGTCACCCCTCCACTTT.

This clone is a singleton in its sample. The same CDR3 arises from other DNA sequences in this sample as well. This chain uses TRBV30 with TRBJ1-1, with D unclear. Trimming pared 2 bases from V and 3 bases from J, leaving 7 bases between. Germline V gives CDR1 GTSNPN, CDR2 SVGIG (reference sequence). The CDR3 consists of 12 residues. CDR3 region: CAWSQDYTEAFF. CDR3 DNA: TGTGCCTGGAGTCAGGATTACACTGAAGCTTTCTTT.

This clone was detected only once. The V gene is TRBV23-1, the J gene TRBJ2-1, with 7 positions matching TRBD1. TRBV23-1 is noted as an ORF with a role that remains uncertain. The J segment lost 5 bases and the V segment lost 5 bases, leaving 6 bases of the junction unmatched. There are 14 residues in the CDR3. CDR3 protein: CASSGRDSNNEQFF. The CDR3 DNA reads TGCGCCAGCAGTGGCCGGGACAGTAACAATGAGCAGTTCTTC.

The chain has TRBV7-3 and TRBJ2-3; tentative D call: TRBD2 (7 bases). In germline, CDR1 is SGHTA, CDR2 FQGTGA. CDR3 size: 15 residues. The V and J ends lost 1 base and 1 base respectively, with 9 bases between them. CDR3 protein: CASSLMRGRTDTQYF. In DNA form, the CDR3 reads TGTGCCAGCAGCTTAATGCGGGGGCGCACAGATACGCAGTATTTT.

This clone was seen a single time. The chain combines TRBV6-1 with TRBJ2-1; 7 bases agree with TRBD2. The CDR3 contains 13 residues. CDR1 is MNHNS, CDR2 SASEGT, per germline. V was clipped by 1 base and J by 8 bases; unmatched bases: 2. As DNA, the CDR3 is TGTGCCAGCAGTGAAGGGGAGGGTTATGAGCAGTTCTTC. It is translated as CASSEGEGYEQFF.

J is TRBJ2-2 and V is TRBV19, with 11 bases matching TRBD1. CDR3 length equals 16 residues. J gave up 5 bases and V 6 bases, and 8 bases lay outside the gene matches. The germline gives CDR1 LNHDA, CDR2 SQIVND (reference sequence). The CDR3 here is CASRLRTGGATGELFF. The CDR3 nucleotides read TGTGCCAGTAGACTTAGGACAGGGGGCGCGACCGGGGAGCTGTTTTTT.

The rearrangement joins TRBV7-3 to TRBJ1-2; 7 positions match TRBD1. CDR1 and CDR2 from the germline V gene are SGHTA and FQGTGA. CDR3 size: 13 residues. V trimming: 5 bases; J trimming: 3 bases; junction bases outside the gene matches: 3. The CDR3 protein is CASSIDRDYGYTF. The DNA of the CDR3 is TGTGCCAGCAGCATTGACAGGGACTATGGCTACACCTTC.

The CDR3 nucleotides read TGTGCCAGCAGCCAGGGAATTAGCAATCAGCCCCAGCATTTT. This sequence encodes CASSQGISNQPQHF. The chain employs TRBV7-9 and TRBJ1-5; tentative D call: TRBD1 (5 bases). Trimming removed 5 bases from V and 0 bases from J, with 8 bases in between. This CDR3 contains 14 residues. Germline V lookup: CDR1 SEHNR, CDR2 FQNEAQ (reference sequence).

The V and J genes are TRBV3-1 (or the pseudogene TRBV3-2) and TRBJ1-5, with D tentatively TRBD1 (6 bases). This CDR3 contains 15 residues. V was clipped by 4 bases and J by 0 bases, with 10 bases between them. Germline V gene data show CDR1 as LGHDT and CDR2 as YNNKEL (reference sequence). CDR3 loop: CASSLGGGSNQPQHF. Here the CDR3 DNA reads TGTGCCAGCAGCCTTGGGGGCGGTAGCAATCAGCCCCAGCATTTT.

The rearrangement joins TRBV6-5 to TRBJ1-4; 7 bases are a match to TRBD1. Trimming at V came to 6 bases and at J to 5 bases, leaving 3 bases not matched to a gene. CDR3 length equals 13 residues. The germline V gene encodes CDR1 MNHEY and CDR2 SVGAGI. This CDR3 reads CASRTGYNEKLFF. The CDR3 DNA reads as TGTGCCAGCAGGACAGGGTACAATGAAAAACTGTTTTTT.

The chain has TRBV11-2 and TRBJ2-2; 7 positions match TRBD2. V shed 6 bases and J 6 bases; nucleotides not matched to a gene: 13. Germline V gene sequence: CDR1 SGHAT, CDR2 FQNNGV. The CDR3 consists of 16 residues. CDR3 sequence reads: CASSSGLTSVSGELFF. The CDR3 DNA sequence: TGTGCCAGCAGTTCGGGACTAACCTCGGTGTCCGGGGAGCTGTTTTTT.

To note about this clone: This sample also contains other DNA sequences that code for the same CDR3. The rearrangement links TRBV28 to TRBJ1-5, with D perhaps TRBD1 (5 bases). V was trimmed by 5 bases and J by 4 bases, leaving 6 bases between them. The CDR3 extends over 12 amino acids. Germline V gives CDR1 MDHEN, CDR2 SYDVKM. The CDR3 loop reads CASSAGNQPQHF. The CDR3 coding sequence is TGTGCCAGCAGTGCAGGGAATCAGCCCCAGCATTTT.

CDR3 nucleotides: TGTGCCAGCAGCTTACAGGGTTTCTATGGCTACACCTTC. Translated: CASSLQGFYGYTF. V is TRBV7-2 and J is TRBJ1-2, with D tentatively TRBD1 (5 bases). CDR1 and CDR2 from the germline V gene are SGHTA and FQGNSA. There are 13 residues in the CDR3. Trimming pared 2 bases from V and 4 bases from J, leaving 8 bases between.